This T cell receptor beta chain was identified during a study of T cell repertoires in cytomegalovirus infection. Across the study: The study used recently identified HLA-C-restricted and well-studied HLA-B-restricted CMV epitopes.

The ends lost 3 bases at V and 4 bases at J; junction bases unmatched: 12. CDR1 SGHRS and CDR2 YFSETQ come from the germline V gene. This CDR3 is 17 amino acids long. Regarding the study as a whole: Across the ex vivo response, the dominant clonotypes were HLA-C-restricted CMV-specific TCR beta clonotypes. Cumulative public TCR beta family frequency identified CMV carriers with the relevant HLA.

MiXCR, run by TCRdb on the reads, gives a single entry per CDR3 protein. The sample holds approximately 120,000 distinct CDR3 sequences, about 32% seen once. The sample holds a few counts of this clonotype. Antigen unknown. Sequencing used CD8+ T cells from cultured PBMCs, obtained from culture after CMV antigen stimulation. The chain recombines TRBV5-1 with TRBJ1-1; 10 bases match TRBD1. This sequence originates from a human donor in good health (CMV status not recorded). Some clones in this sample may be carry-over from other donors' samples. The CDR3 loop is CASSSGQGSRLGTEAFF. As DNA, the CDR3 is TGCGCCAGCAGCTCGGGACAGGGGTCCAGATTGGGCACTGAAGCTTTCTTT.